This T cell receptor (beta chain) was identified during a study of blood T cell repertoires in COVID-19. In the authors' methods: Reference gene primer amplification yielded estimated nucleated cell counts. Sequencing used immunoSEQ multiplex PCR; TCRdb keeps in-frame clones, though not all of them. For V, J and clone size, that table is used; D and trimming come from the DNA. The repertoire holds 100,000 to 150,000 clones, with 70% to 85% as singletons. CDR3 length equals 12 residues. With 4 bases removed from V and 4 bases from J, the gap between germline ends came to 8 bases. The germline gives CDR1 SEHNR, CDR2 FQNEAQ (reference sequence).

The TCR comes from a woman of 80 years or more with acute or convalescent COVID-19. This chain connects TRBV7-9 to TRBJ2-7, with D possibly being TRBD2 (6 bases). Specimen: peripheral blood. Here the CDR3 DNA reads TGTGCCAGCAGCTCGGAGGGTTACGAGCAGTACTTC. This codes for CASSSEGYEQYF.